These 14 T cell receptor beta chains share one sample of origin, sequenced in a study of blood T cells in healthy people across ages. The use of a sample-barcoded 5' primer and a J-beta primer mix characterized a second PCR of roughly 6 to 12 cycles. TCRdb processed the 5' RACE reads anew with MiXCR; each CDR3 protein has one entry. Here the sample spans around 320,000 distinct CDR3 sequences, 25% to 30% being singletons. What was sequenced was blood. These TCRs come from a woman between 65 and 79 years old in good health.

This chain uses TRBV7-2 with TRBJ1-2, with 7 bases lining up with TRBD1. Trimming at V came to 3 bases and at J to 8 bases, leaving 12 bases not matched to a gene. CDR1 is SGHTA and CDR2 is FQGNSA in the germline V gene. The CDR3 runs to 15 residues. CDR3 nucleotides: TGTGCCAGCAGCTTGAGTAGGACAGGCCTTAGAGGCTACACCTTC. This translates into CASSLSRTGLRGYTF.

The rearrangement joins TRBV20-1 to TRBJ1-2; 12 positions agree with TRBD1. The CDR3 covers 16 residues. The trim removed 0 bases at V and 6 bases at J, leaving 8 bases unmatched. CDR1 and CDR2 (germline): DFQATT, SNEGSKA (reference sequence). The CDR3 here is CSARDRGTGGLDGYTF. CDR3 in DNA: TGCAGTGCTAGAGATCGAGGGACAGGGGGCTTGGATGGCTACACCTTC.

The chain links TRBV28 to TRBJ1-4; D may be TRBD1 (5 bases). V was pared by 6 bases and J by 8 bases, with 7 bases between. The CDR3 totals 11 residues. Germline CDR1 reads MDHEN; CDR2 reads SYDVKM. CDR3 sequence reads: CASRAGEKLFF. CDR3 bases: TGTGCCAGCAGGGCAGGGGAAAAACTGTTTTTT. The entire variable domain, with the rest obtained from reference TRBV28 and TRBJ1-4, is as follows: DVKVTQSSRYLVKRTGEKVFLECVQDMDHENMFWYRQDPGLGLRLIYFSYDVKMKEKGDIPEGYSVSREKKERFSLILESASTNQTSMYLCASRAGEKLFFGSGTQLSVL.

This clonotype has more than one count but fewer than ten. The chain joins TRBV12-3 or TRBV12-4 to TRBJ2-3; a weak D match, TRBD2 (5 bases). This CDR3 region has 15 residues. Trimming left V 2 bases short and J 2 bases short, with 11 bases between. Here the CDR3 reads CASSLSKRTTDTQYF. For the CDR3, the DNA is TGTGCCAGCAGTTTATCTAAGCGGACCACAGATACGCAGTATTTT.

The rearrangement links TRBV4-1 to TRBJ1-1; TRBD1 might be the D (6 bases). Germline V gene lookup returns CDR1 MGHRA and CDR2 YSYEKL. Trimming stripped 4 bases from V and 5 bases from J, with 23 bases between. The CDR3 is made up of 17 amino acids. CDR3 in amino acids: CASSPQMAGGARTEAFF. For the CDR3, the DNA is TGCGCCAGCAGCCCTCAGATGGCGGGGGGCGCGAGAACTGAAGCTTTCTTT.

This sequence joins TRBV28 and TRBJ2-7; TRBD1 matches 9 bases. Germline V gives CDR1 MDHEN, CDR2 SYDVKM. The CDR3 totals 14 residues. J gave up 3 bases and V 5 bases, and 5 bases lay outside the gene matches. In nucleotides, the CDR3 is TGTGCCAGCAGTCCCTGGACAGGGGTCTACGAGCAGTACTTC. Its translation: CASSPWTGVYEQYF.

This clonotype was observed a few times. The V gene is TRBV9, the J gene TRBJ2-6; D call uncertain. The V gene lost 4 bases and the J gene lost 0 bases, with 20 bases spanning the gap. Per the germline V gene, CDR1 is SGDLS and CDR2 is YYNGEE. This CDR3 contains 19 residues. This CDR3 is CASSPRAESPFSGANVLTF. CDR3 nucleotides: TGTGCCAGCAGCCCTCGCGCGGAGAGCCCCTTCTCTGGGGCCAACGTCCTGACTTTC. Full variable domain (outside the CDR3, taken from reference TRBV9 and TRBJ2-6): DSGVTQTPKHLITATGQRVTLRCSPRSGDLSVYWYQQSLDQGLQFLIQYYNGEERAKGNILERFSAQQFPDLHSELNLSSLELGDSALYFCASSPRAESPFSGANVLTFGAGSRLTVL.

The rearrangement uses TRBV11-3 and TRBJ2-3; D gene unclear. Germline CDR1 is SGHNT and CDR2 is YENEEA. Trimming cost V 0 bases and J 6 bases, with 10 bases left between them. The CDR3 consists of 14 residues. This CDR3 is CASSLEPDRDTQYF. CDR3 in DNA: TGTGCCAGCAGCTTAGAGCCGGACCGGGATACGCAGTATTTT.

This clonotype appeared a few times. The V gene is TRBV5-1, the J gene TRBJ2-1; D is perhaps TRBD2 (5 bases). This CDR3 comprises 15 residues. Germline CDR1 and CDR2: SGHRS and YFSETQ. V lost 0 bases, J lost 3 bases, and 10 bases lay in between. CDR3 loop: CASSLAPGIYNEQFF. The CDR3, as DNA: TGCGCCAGCAGCTTGGCTCCGGGAATCTACAATGAGCAGTTCTTC.

The CDR3 DNA reads as TGTGCCAGCTCACCAGACGCGGGTGACCGGGAAAAGTACTTC. Translating it yields CASSPDAGDREKYF. V usage is TRBV18 and J usage is TRBJ2-4; TRBD2 is a possible D gene (5 bases). The CDR3 length is 14 residues. Germline CDR1 and CDR2: KGHSH and LQKENI. The V end was cut by 2 bases, the J end by 14 bases, with 19 bases between. The full variable domain, in which reference TRBV18 and TRBJ2-4 provide the parts outside the CDR3, is NAGVMQNPRHLVRRRGQEARLRCSPMKGHSHVYWYRQLPEEGLKFMVYLQKENIIDESGMPKERFSAEFPKEGPSILRIQQVVRGDSAAYFCASSPDAGDREKYFGAGTRLSVL.

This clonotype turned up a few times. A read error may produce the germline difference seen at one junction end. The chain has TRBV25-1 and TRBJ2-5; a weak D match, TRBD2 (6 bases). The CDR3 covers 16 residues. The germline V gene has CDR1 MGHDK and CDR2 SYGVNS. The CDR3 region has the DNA TGTGCCAGCAGTGAAGGAGGGACCACGGGACGAGAGACCCGGTACTTC. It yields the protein CASSEGGTTGRETRYF.

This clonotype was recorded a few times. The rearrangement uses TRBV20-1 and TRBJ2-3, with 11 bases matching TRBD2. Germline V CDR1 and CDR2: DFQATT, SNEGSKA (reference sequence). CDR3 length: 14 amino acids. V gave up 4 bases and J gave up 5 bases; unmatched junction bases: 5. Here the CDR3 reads CSAKRTSGRDTQYF. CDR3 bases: TGCAGTGCTAAACGGACTAGCGGGCGAGATACGCAGTATTTT.

CDR3 loop: CASSLRTEGNTIYF. The CDR3 DNA is TGTGCCAGCAGCTTAAGGACAGAAGGAAACACCATATATTTT. The genes are TRBV7-2 and TRBJ1-3; D is possibly TRBD1 (6 bases). Per the germline V gene, CDR1 is SGHTA and CDR2 is FQGNSA. Trimming removed 2 bases at V and 4 bases at J, with 9 bases between. The CDR3 loop spans 14 amino acids.

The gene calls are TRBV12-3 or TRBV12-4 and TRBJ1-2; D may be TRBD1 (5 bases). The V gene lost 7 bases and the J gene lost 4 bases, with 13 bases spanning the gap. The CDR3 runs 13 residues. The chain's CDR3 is CASTSVGLYGYTF. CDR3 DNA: TGTGCCAGCACCTCGGTGGGGCTCTATGGCTACACCTTC.